This passage covers 20 T cell receptor beta chains from one sample sequenced in a study of cytomegalovirus exposure and HLA in healthy donors. PCR was performed using 60 Vbeta and 13 Jbeta primers. Clones were sequenced by immunoSEQ multiplex PCR, and TCRdb holds only the in-frame ones, with some missing. The sample shows some 210,000 clones, more than 60% of them seen only once. The sample consisted of PBMCs. The source is a woman aged 30 to 39 in good health and CMV-seropositive.

This chain links TRBV6-1 with TRBJ1-2; no definite D call. This CDR3 spans 12 amino acids. The V end was cut by 10 bases, the J end by 4 bases, with 13 bases between. Germline CDR1 and CDR2: MNHNS and SASEGT. CDR3 bases: TGTGCCACCATAAGCCGGGGCTATGGCTACACCTTC. It yields the protein CATISRGYGYTF.

The chain uses TRBV25-1 and TRBJ2-5, with TRBD2 identical over 8 bases. V dropped 3 bases and J dropped 4; count of bases not matched to a gene: 10. Germline lookup yields CDR1 MGHDK and CDR2 SYGVNS. CDR3 length equals 16 residues. Here the CDR3 reads CASSDAGLVRVETQYF. CDR3 DNA sequence: TGTGCCAGCAGTGATGCGGGACTAGTTCGGGTAGAGACCCAGTACTTC.

The V and J genes are TRBV4-1 and TRBJ2-7, with D possibly TRBD2 on 5 matching bases. This CDR3 has 16 amino acids. V was cut by 7 bases and J by 1 base, with 20 bases left in between. CDR1 is MGHRA, CDR2 YSYEKL, per germline. The CDR3 DNA sequence: TGCGCCAGCACCCCGGGGTGGCGCCATTGTTCCTACGAGCAGTACTTC. Residues: CASTPGWRHCSYEQYF.

The chain joins TRBV11-1 to TRBJ2-1; 14 positions match TRBD2. J was trimmed by 12 bases and V by 5 bases; bases with no gene match: 0. Germline assignment: CDR1 SGHAT and CDR2 FQDESV (reference sequence). The CDR3 spans 12 residues. In DNA form, the CDR3 reads TGTGCCAGCAGCGGGACTAGCGGGAGGCAGTTCTTC. Translating it yields CASSGTSGRQFF.

V gene TRBV28 combines with J gene TRBJ2-7; TRBD1 is a possible D gene (5 bases). The CDR3 extends over 18 amino acids. Germline V gene data show CDR1 as MDHEN and CDR2 as SYDVKM. V shed 5 bases and J shed 3 bases, with 26 bases lying between them. Written as DNA, the CDR3 is TGTGCCAGCAGTAGTGGCTGGGCACTACAGGTCACCTTCTACGAGCAGTACTTC. It specifies CASSSGWALQVTFYEQYF.

V usage is TRBV18 and J usage is TRBJ1-4, with TRBD1 as a possible D gene (5 bases). V lost 3 bases and J 0 bases, leaving 8 bases between the germline ends. The CDR3 has 15 residues. The germline V gene has CDR1 KGHSH and CDR2 LQKENI. This CDR3 is CASSPTASTNEKLFF. CDR3 nucleotides: TGTGCCAGCTCACCGACAGCCTCAACTAATGAAAAACTGTTTTTT.

The genes are TRBV4-3 and TRBJ1-4; 9 bases are shared with TRBD1. Germline trimming cut 4 bases from V and 7 bases from J; bases unmatched to any gene: 13. The CDR3 extends over 17 amino acids. Germline V gives CDR1 LGHNA, CDR2 YSLEER. CDR3 protein: CASSLTGGQGRGEKLFF. DNA of the CDR3: TGCGCCAGCAGCCTCACCGGGGGACAGGGTAGAGGTGAAAAACTGTTTTTT.

This chain uses TRBV4-3 with TRBJ2-3; D ambiguous. The CDR3 runs to 15 residues. V gave up 0 bases and J gave up 0 bases, with 7 bases separating them. CDR1 and CDR2 (germline): LGHNA, YSLEER. CDR3 nucleotide sequence: TGCGCCAGCAGCCAAGATCTCAGGAGCACAGATACGCAGTATTTT. This codes for CASSQDLRSTDTQYF.

The CDR3 region has the DNA TGTGCCAGCAGCGTAAGGGGGCTTGGCACTGAAGCTTTCTTT. Translated, it gives CASSVRGLGTEAFF. This chain uses TRBV7-9 with TRBJ1-1, with 7 bases that match TRBD1. The CDR3 spans 14 residues. Germline V gene data show CDR1 as SEHNR and CDR2 as FQNEAQ (reference sequence). The V gene end was trimmed by 5 bases and the J gene end by 4 bases; junction bases not matched to a gene: 7.

The V call is TRBV5-1, the J call TRBJ2-5; TRBD2 matches at 11 bases. Trimming cost V 6 bases and J 3 bases; bases outside gene matches: 13. CDR1 is SGHRS, CDR2 YFSETQ, per germline. The CDR3 loop spans 17 amino acids. The CDR3 protein is CASTFASGTSGKETQYF. CDR3 sequence (DNA): TGCGCCAGCACCTTTGCCTCGGGGACTAGCGGAAAAGAGACCCAGTACTTC.

This sequence joins TRBV5-1 and TRBJ1-2, with 10 bases matching TRBD1. Germline CDR1 is SGHRS and CDR2 is YFSETQ. The CDR3 runs 15 residues. Unmatched junction bases numbered 3, after V lost 0 bases and J lost 4 bases. This CDR3 reads CASSLGGTGVYGYTF. The CDR3 bases are TGCGCCAGCAGCTTGGGAGGGACAGGGGTCTATGGCTACACCTTC.

The table lists this clone with a count of one. The chain carries TRBV11-2 and TRBJ2-1; TRBD1 matches at 7 bases. The CDR3 is 15 residues long. V lost 1 base and J lost 6; bases outside the gene matches: 6. Germline loops: CDR1 SGHAT, CDR2 FQNNGV. Written as DNA, the CDR3 is TGTGCCAGCAGCTTAGCGGGACAGCCCCTCAATGAGCAGTTCTTC. Amino acids: CASSLAGQPLNEQFF.

V usage is TRBV4-3 and J usage is TRBJ1-4, with D possibly matching TRBD1 (5 bases). The CDR3 runs to 15 residues. Trimming cost V 0 bases and J 7 bases, with 12 bases left between them. Germline V gene lookup returns CDR1 LGHNA and CDR2 YSLEER. CDR3: CASSQDARGFEKLFF. The CDR3 DNA sequence: TGCGCCAGCAGCCAAGATGCTAGGGGCTTTGAAAAACTGTTTTTT.

This chain uses TRBV19 with TRBJ2-2, with D maybe TRBD1 (6 bases). This CDR3 region has 13 residues. Trimming cost V 3 bases and J 6 bases, with 8 bases left between them. The V gene's germline CDR1 is LNHDA and CDR2 SQIVND (reference sequence). The DNA of the CDR3 is TGTGCCAGTAGTATCAACAGGGCCGGGGAGCTGTTTTTT. This codes for CASSINRAGELFF.

This clone was detected only a few times. A read error may account for a junction end that differs from germline. V usage is TRBV20-1 and J usage is TRBJ2-1, with 7 bases lining up with TRBD2. The germline gives CDR1 DFQATT, CDR2 SNEGSKA (reference sequence). This CDR3 spans 11 amino acids. The CDR3 DNA reads as TGCAGTGCTACGCCAACAACCCGGGGGGTCTTC. It codes for CSATPTTRGVF.

The chain combines TRBV7-2 with TRBJ2-5; D is perhaps TRBD1 (6 bases). Germline V CDR1 and CDR2: SGHTA, FQGNSA. Trimming removed 5 bases from V and 5 bases from J, with 21 bases in between. CDR3 length: 16 amino acids. The CDR3, as DNA: TGTGCCAGCAGCCCTAGGACAGTCACCCCCGGGGAGACCCAGTACTTC. Translated: CASSPRTVTPGETQYF.

This clone was picked up one time. The rearrangement uses TRBV7-8 and TRBJ2-7, with 10 bases that match TRBD1. Germline-derived CDR1 and CDR2 are SGHVS and FQNEAQ. The J segment lost 2 bases and the V segment lost 4 bases, leaving 2 bases of the junction unmatched. The CDR3 loop spans 14 amino acids. The CDR3 region is CASSWTGGPYEQYF. In DNA, the CDR3 is TGTGCCAGCAGCTGGACAGGGGGTCCCTACGAGCAGTACTTC.

V gene TRBV25-1 combines with J gene TRBJ1-4; weak D call: TRBD1 (5 bases). The CDR3 length is 14 residues. The germline V gene has CDR1 MGHDK and CDR2 SYGVNS. The germline V and J ends were trimmed by 4 bases and 3 bases, with 9 bases remaining between them. This CDR3 is CASSAWTPNEKLFF. The CDR3 DNA is TGTGCCAGCAGTGCATGGACACCTAATGAAAAACTGTTTTTT.

V gene TRBV19 combines with J gene TRBJ1-1; a possible D gene is TRBD1 (6 bases). Germline V lookup: CDR1 LNHDA, CDR2 SQIVND (reference sequence). V gave up 6 bases and J gave up 0 bases, with 20 bases separating them. The CDR3 runs to 17 residues. This chain's CDR3 is CASRKRLGRDMNTEAFF. CDR3 in DNA: TGTGCCAGTAGAAAAAGGCTGGGCAGGGACATGAACACTGAAGCTTTCTTT.

This CDR3 reads CAWNSDRIYGYTF. The CDR3 DNA is TGTGCCTGGAACTCCGACAGGATCTATGGCTACACCTTC. V gene TRBV30 combines with J gene TRBJ1-2, with D tentatively TRBD1 (6 bases). Germline loops: CDR1 GTSNPN, CDR2 SVGIG (reference sequence). This CDR3 contains 13 residues. V dropped 4 bases and J dropped 4 bases, with 13 bases sitting between them.